Each of the 21 T cell receptor beta chains below was sequenced from the same sample in a study of T cell changes during pregnancy in multiple sclerosis. Using immunoSEQ multiplex PCR, the repertoire was profiled, and TCRdb retains in-frame clones only, with some absent. Counted here are about 25,000 clones, 86% occurring once; the ten biggest clones make up less than 15%. The sample was CD8+ T cells from peripheral blood mononuclear cells, taken in the first trimester of pregnancy. All receptors derive from a female donor in good health, enrolled as a control in a pregnancy study.

Many counts were recorded for this clone. The rearrangement links TRBV16 to TRBJ2-1, with 9 bases matching TRBD2. Trimming removed 0 bases from V and 4 bases from J; junction bases left unmatched: 7. CDR1 is KGHSY, CDR2 FQNENV, per germline. This CDR3 spans 17 amino acids. CDR3 residues: CASSQSKASGDYNEQFF. CDR3 in DNA: TGTGCCAGCAGCCAATCGAAGGCTAGCGGGGATTACAATGAGCAGTTCTTC.

This chain links TRBV28 with TRBJ2-3; 7 positions agree with TRBD2. Germline CDR1 is MDHEN and CDR2 is SYDVKM. V trimming: 4 bases; J trimming: 6 bases; junction bases outside the gene matches: 7. The CDR3 has 14 amino acids. CDR3 loop: CASSSSRGRDTQYF. CDR3 nucleotide sequence: TGTGCCAGCAGTTCCTCGCGGGGGAGGGATACGCAGTATTTT.

The CDR3 nucleotides read TGCGCCAGCAGCCAAGATCAGAGGTCTAGAACCCAAAACATTCAGTACTTC. Translated, it gives CASSQDQRSRTQNIQYF. The chain employs TRBV4-3 and TRBJ2-4; no clear D gene. The germline CDR1 and CDR2 sequences are LGHNA and YSLEER. The CDR3 sequence is 17 residues long. Trimming removed 0 bases at V and 5 bases at J, with 17 bases between.

In regard to this clone: A junction end diverges from the germline sequence, so it may reflect a read error. The gene calls are TRBV15 and TRBJ1-1, with D possibly matching TRBD1 (6 bases). CDR1 is LNHNV and CDR2 is YYDKDF in the germline V gene (reference sequence). The CDR3 covers 14 residues. The CDR3 sequence: CATNRQAEGSETFF. The CDR3 DNA is TGTGCCACCAATAGACAGGCAGAAGGCAGTGAAACTTTCTTT.

CDR3 region: CASSQLAASYNEQFF. For the CDR3, the DNA is TGTGCCAGTAGTCAGCTAGCGGCCTCCTACAATGAGCAGTTCTTC. The chain uses TRBV19 and TRBJ2-1, with 7 bases that match TRBD2. Germline V gene lookup returns CDR1 LNHDA and CDR2 SQIVND (reference sequence). The CDR3 runs 15 residues. With V trimmed by 5 bases and J by 0 bases, 4 bases remained unmatched. Full variable domain (rest looked up from reference TRBV19 and TRBJ2-1): DGGITQSPKYLFRKEGQNVTLSCEQNLNHDAMYWYRQDPGQGLRLIYYSQIVNDFQKGDIAEGYSVSREKKESFPLTVTSAQKNPTAFYLCASSQLAASYNEQFFGPGTRLTVL.

The chain is built from TRBV5-4 and TRBJ2-1, with 7 bases that match TRBD1. The CDR3 runs 16 residues. V was clipped by 3 bases and J by 5 bases; unmatched bases: 11. In germline, CDR1 is SGHNT, CDR2 YYREEE (reference sequence). The CDR3: CASSSLTGTVNNEQFF. The CDR3 DNA is TGTGCCAGCAGCTCCTTAACCGGGACAGTGAACAATGAGCAGTTCTTC.

About this clone: The same CDR3 can be traced to other DNA sequences in this sample. The V call is TRBV19, the J call TRBJ1-1, with 8 positions matching TRBD1. Germline CDR1 reads LNHDA; CDR2 reads SQIVND (reference sequence). The ends lost 3 bases at V and 1 base at J; junction bases unmatched: 1. CDR3 length: 14 residues. CDR3 sequence reads: CASSIGQGNTEAFF. CDR3 coding DNA: TGTGCCAGTAGTATTGGACAGGGGAACACTGAAGCTTTCTTT. The full variable domain, its missing parts supplied by reference TRBV19 and TRBJ1-1, is DGGITQSPKYLFRKEGQNVTLSCEQNLNHDAMYWYRQDPGQGLRLIYYSQIVNDFQKGDIAEGYSVSREKKESFPLTVTSAQKNPTAFYLCASSIGQGNTEAFFGQGTRLTVV.

This chain uses TRBV9 with TRBJ2-7; perhaps TRBD1 as D (6 bases). Between the trimmed V and J ends, which lost 4 bases and 5 bases, there was a span of 16 bases. The CDR3 loop spans 14 amino acids. Germline CDR1 SGDLS, CDR2 YYNGEE. The CDR3 DNA sequence: TGTGCCAGCAGCCCTCAGGGGAAATCCCACGAGCAGTACTTC. Its protein is CASSPQGKSHEQYF.

This clone occurred a few times. The chain carries TRBV19 and TRBJ1-6; 7 bases are a match to TRBD1. V was clipped by 7 bases and J by 8 bases; unmatched bases: 11. Germline CDR1 is LNHDA and CDR2 is SQIVND (reference sequence). CDR3 length: 15 amino acids. CDR3 DNA sequence: TGTGCCAGTAAGCTCGGACAGGCGAGCCATTCACCCCTCCACTTT. It codes for CASKLGQASHSPLHF.

The gene calls are TRBV6-5 and TRBJ2-3, with TRBD2 identical over 7 bases. V was pared by 7 bases and J by 4 bases, with 11 bases of the junction left unmatched. From germline, CDR1 is MNHEY and CDR2 SVGAGI. This CDR3 has 15 residues. The CDR3 DNA sequence: TGTGCCAGCACCCCATCGGCGGGGGTGGCAGATACGCAGTATTTT. Encoded protein: CASTPSAGVADTQYF.

The count of this clone is one. The CDR3 DNA is TGTGCCAGCAGCTTAGGCGGGGGGGCCGGTGAGACCCAGTACTTC. Amino acid sequence: CASSLGGGAGETQYF. This rearrangement joins TRBV11-2 to TRBJ2-5; 9 bases map to TRBD2. This CDR3 has 15 amino acids. Germline lookup yields CDR1 SGHAT and CDR2 FQNNGV. J was trimmed by 5 bases and V by 1 base; bases with no gene match: 5.

The chain couples TRBV6-5 to TRBJ1-1, with D possibly matching TRBD1 (6 bases). The CDR3 contains 14 residues. Germline V gene sequence: CDR1 MNHEY, CDR2 SVGAGI. The V gene lost 2 bases and the J gene lost 2 bases, with 9 bases spanning the gap. The CDR3 is CASSYEDSNTEAFF. CDR3 in DNA: TGTGCCAGCAGTTACGAGGACAGCAACACTGAAGCTTTCTTT.

The chain is built from TRBV5-6 and TRBJ1-5; tentatively, D is TRBD1 (5 bases). There are 15 residues in the CDR3. Germline CDR1 SGHDT, CDR2 YYEEEE. The V end was cut by 3 bases, the J end by 3 bases, with 13 bases between. The DNA of the CDR3 is TGTGCCAGCAGCTATATAGGGGTTTCCAATCAGCCCCAGCATTTT. Its translation: CASSYIGVSNQPQHF.

V usage is TRBV9 and J usage is TRBJ2-1; maybe TRBD2 (6 bases). The CDR3 has 12 residues. The germline V gene has CDR1 SGDLS and CDR2 YYNGEE. V dropped 3 bases and J dropped 6 bases, with 7 bases sitting between them. CDR3 bases: TGTGCCAGCAGCGAGACTAGCAATGAGCAGTTCTTC. Translating it yields CASSETSNEQFF.

This clone was counted at least ten times. This chain joins TRBV19 and TRBJ2-6; 9 bases match TRBD1. CDR3 length: 16 residues. V shed 4 bases, J shed 0 bases, and the junction held 1 base outside the gene matches. Germline lookup yields CDR1 LNHDA and CDR2 SQIVND (reference sequence). This CDR3 reads CASSKTGGSGANVLTF. The CDR3 bases are TGTGCCAGTAGTAAGACAGGGGGCTCTGGGGCCAACGTCCTGACTTTC.

This chain uses TRBV4-2 with TRBJ2-1; weak D call: TRBD2 (5 bases). The germline gives CDR1 LGHNA, CDR2 YNFKEQ. The CDR3 runs 13 residues. V dropped 4 bases and J dropped 6 bases, with 10 bases sitting between them. CDR3 in amino acids: CASSLTSSNEQFF. CDR3 bases: TGTGCCAGCAGCCTAACTAGTTCCAATGAGCAGTTCTTC.

The rearrangement uses TRBV19 and TRBJ1-2; D gene unclear. The CDR3 sequence is 11 residues long. The V end was cut by 3 bases, the J end by 4 bases, with 3 bases between. The V gene's germline CDR1 is LNHDA and CDR2 SQIVND (reference sequence). CDR3 in DNA: TGTGCCAGTAGTATGGCCTATGGCTACACCTTC. Translated: CASSMAYGYTF.

This clone occurred once. The genes are TRBV19 and TRBJ1-1; tentatively, D is TRBD1 (6 bases). CDR3 length: 17 amino acids. V lost 7 bases to trimming and J lost 1 base, with 22 bases between them. Looked up from germline, CDR1 is LNHDA and CDR2 is SQIVND (reference sequence). CDR3 nucleotides: TGTGCCAGTACCTACTACGGCACAGGGCTTAAGAACACTGAAGCTTTCTTT. Its translation: CASTYYGTGLKNTEAFF.

A single count supports this clone. The chain has TRBV6-4 and TRBJ2-3; 8 nucleotides agree with TRBD2. Germline trimming cut 4 bases from V and 0 bases from J; bases unmatched to any gene: 0. Germline V gene lookup returns CDR1 MRHNA and CDR2 SNTAGT. The CDR3 has 14 residues. CDR3: CASSASGSTDTQYF. The CDR3 DNA follows: TGTGCCAGCAGTGCTAGCGGGAGCACAGATACGCAGTATTTT.

The chain recombines TRBV12-5 with TRBJ2-1, with D tentatively TRBD2 (6 bases). The CDR3 consists of 14 residues. Trimming removed 5 bases at V and 2 bases at J, with 10 bases between. Germline lookup yields CDR1 LGHNT and CDR2 FRNRAP. CDR3 protein: CASGGGPTYNEQFF. CDR3 in DNA: TGTGCTAGTGGTGGAGGGCCGACCTACAATGAGCAGTTCTTC.

This chain links TRBV19 with TRBJ2-1; D remains unclear. Germline CDR1 is LNHDA and CDR2 is SQIVND (reference sequence). The CDR3 spans 18 residues. Trimming shortened V by 1 base and J by 8 bases, and 24 bases separated the two germline ends. The CDR3 is CASSIVYSFRDPSDEQFF. CDR3 bases: TGTGCCAGTAGTATAGTATATAGTTTTAGAGACCCAAGCGATGAGCAGTTCTTC. Looking up the rest from reference TRBV19 and TRBJ2-1 gives the full variable domain: DGGITQSPKYLFRKEGQNVTLSCEQNLNHDAMYWYRQDPGQGLRLIYYSQIVNDFQKGDIAEGYSVSREKKESFPLTVTSAQKNPTAFYLCASSIVYSFRDPSDEQFFGPGTRLTVL.